This entry features one T cell receptor (beta chain) sequence. Its antigen is unknown. Treatment denoted: about 20 received Ad26.COV2.S at low or high dose, single or two shots; about five received placebo; per-sample allocation not given. Following the first vaccine or placebo injection, samples were taken on day 63. In the vaccine, an Ad26 vector expressed the SARS-CoV-2 spike of the Wuhan strain. CDR1 and CDR2 from the germline V gene are MGHDK and SYGVNS. The CDR3 is made up of 14 amino acids. V lost 7 bases and J lost 0; bases outside the gene matches: 2. Method: immunoSEQ multiplex PCR; TCRdb's copy keeps in-frame clones and lacks some. In the table there are hundreds of thousands of clones, roughly 90% of which are singletons. This sample is drawn from a study of Ad26.COV2.S vaccination and SARS-CoV-2 variants. As for the study in general: Into the muscle, Ad26.COV2.S was dosed once or twice, 56 days apart. General observations from the study: An underestimation of total T cell responses may have resulted from the TCR breadth and depth analyses.

This TCR was sampled from a person between 18 and 65 years old who received the Ad26.COV2.S COVID-19 vaccine or a placebo. The chain couples TRBV25-1 to TRBJ2-2, with 7 bases that match TRBD2. Sequencing was performed on peripheral blood, taken in a trial of Ad26.COV2.S vaccine versus placebo. CDR3 loop: CASMRGSNTGELFF. CDR3 in DNA: TGTGCCAGCATGCGGGGGTCGAACACCGGGGAGCTGTTTTTT.